The 8 T cell receptor beta chains in this list originate from one sample, sequenced in a study of shared T cell receptors in the human thymus (dated by TCRdb to the early 2020s). Library construction relied on the immunoSEQ multiplex PCR assay. TCRdb took over this immuneACCESS table, retaining in-frame rearrangements with V and J assigned. Such tables are incomplete; in checked studies, under half of the missing clones stem from an unresolved V gene, and the remainder is unexplained. Present in this sample are about 610,000 clones, around 89% of which were seen just once. Of the sample, around 0.0099% falls within the top ten clones. These data were also filed under a second study, of human thymus T cells.

Sequenced sample: thymocytes. These receptors came from a boy under two years old with a congenital heart defect. Donor details come from another sample of the same person, matched by shared clones.

This clone turned up a few times. The V gene is TRBV27, the J gene TRBJ2-7; D unclear. Trimming cost V 2 bases and J 1 base, with 6 bases left between them. There are 13 residues in the CDR3. Germline CDR1 MNHEY, CDR2 SMNVEV (reference sequence). In DNA, the CDR3 is TGTGCCAGCAGTTTAAGACATTCCTACGAGCAGTACTTC. Translated: CASSLRHSYEQYF.

The J gene is TRBJ2-3, the V gene TRBV6-1; weak D call: TRBD1 (5 bases). Germline V gene data show CDR1 as MNHNS and CDR2 as SASEGT. The V gene lost 6 bases and the J gene lost 6 bases, with 13 bases spanning the gap. This CDR3 comprises 13 residues. CDR3 protein: CASRPRVADTQYF. The CDR3 DNA follows: TGTGCCAGCAGGCCCAGGGTAGCCGATACGCAGTATTTT.

This chain uses TRBV9 with TRBJ2-6, with 9 bases identical to TRBD2. CDR1 is SGDLS, CDR2 YYNGEE, per germline. V lost 1 base to trimming and J lost 4 bases; unmatched junction nucleotides: 12. The CDR3 loop spans 19 amino acids. In DNA, the CDR3 is TGTGCCAGCAGCGTATCTTCCGGGACTAGCTCGTCCGGGGCCAACGTCCTGACTTTC. Its translation is CASSVSSGTSSSGANVLTF. The complete variable domain, with remaining parts taken from reference TRBV9 and TRBJ2-6, reads DSGVTQTPKHLITATGQRVTLRCSPRSGDLSVYWYQQSLDQGLQFLIQYYNGEERAKGNILERFSAQQFPDLHSELNLSSLELGDSALYFCASSVSSGTSSSGANVLTFGAGSRLTVL.

The CDR3 DNA reads TGTGCCAGCAGCGCCGGGACAGGGGCCTACGAGCAGTACTTC. This sequence encodes CASSAGTGAYEQYF. This chain uses TRBV7-2 with TRBJ2-7; 10 nucleotides align to TRBD1. This CDR3 is built from 14 residues. Germline values: CDR1 SGHTA, CDR2 FQGNSA. V was clipped by 5 bases and J by 2 bases; unmatched bases: 3.

V usage is TRBV6-1 and J usage is TRBJ2-1; TRBD2 agrees at 15 bases. J was trimmed by 7 bases and V by 4 bases; bases with no gene match: 11. Germline values: CDR1 MNHNS, CDR2 SASEGT. CDR3 length: 18 amino acids. The CDR3 nucleotides are TGTGCCAGCAGTGTTATTAGGACTAGCGGGAGGGCCGGGAATGAGCAGTTCTTC. This encodes CASSVIRTSGRAGNEQFF.

V gene TRBV28 combines with J gene TRBJ2-2; D is possibly TRBD2 (6 bases). The CDR3 sequence is 15 residues long. V was cut by 6 bases and J by 5 bases, with 16 bases left in between. From germline, CDR1 is MDHEN and CDR2 SYDVKM. The CDR3 region has the DNA TGTGCCAGCAGGGACGGGCTAGCGTTTACCGGGGAGCTGTTTTTT. Residues: CASRDGLAFTGELFF.

The chain joins TRBV14 to TRBJ2-1, with 8 bases lining up with TRBD2. The CDR3 runs to 13 residues. Germline V CDR1 and CDR2: SGHDN, FVKESK. V dropped 8 bases and J dropped 8; count of bases not matched to a gene: 8. This chain's CDR3 is CASGERECDEQFF. For the CDR3, the DNA is TGTGCCAGCGGGGAGCGGGAGTGCGATGAGCAGTTCTTC.

In nucleotides, the CDR3 is TGTGCCATTCGCCCCGGGAGAAACGAAGAGACCCAGTACTTC. It translates to CAIRPGRNEETQYF. The gene calls are TRBV10-3 and TRBJ2-5; perhaps TRBD2 as D (6 bases). Germline CDR1 is ENHRY and CDR2 is SYGVKD. The CDR3 runs to 14 residues. V dropped 9 bases and J dropped 3 bases, with 17 bases sitting between them.